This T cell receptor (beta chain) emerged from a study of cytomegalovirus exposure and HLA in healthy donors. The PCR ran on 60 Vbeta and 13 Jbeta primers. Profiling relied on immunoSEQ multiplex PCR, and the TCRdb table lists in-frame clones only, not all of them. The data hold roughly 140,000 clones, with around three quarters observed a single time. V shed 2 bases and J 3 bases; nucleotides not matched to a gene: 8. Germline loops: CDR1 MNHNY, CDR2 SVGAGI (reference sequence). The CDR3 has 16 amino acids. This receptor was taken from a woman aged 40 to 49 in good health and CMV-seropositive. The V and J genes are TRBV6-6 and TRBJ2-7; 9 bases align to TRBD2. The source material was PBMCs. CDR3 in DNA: TGTGCCAGCAGTTACCCCCGGACTAGCGCCGGCTACGAGCAGTACTTC. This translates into CASSYPRTSAGYEQYF.